This TCR beta chain is drawn from a study of T cell responses to AZD1222 COVID-19 vaccine. Germline V gene lookup returns CDR1 LNHDA and CDR2 SQIVND (reference sequence). Trimming cost V 3 bases and J 1 base, with 26 bases left between them. The CDR3 consists of 20 residues. Profiling relied on immunoSEQ multiplex PCR, and the TCRdb table lists in-frame clones only, not all of them. The table lists 80,000 or so clones, roughly 90% of them singletons. The V and J genes are TRBV19 and TRBJ2-3; unclear D gene. The clonotype comes from an adult who received the AZD1222 COVID-19 vaccine. The source was peripheral blood, collected 28 days after the second AZD1222 dose. The CDR3 sequence is CASSIIFRFVGSSGTDTQYF. The DNA of the CDR3 is TGTGCCAGTAGTATCATTTTCCGGTTTGTGGGTAGTTCTGGCACAGATACGCAGTATTTT.